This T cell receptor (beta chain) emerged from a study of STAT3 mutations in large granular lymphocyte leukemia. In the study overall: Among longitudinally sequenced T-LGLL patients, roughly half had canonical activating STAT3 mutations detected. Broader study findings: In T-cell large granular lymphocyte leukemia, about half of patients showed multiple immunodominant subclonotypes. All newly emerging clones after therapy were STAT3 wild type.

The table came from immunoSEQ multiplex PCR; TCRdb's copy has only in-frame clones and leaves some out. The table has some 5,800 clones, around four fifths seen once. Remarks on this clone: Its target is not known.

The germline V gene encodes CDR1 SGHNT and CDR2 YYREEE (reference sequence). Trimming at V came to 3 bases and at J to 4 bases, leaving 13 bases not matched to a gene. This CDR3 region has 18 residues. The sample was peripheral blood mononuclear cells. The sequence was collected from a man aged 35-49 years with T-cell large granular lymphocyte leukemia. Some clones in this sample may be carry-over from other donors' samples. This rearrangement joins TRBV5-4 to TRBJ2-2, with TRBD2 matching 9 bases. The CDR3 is CASSSHRGGLAVTGELFF. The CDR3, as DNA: TGTGCCAGCAGCTCTCACCGGGGGGGACTAGCCGTCACCGGGGAGCTGTTTTTT.